This passage covers 12 T cell receptor beta chains from one sample sequenced in a study of T cells after yellow fever vaccination. One entry per CDR3 protein, called by TCRdb with MiXCR from the 5' RACE reads. The data hold hundreds of thousands of distinct CDR3 sequences, with 18% observed a single time. Sample: PBMCs, taken before the yellow fever booster vaccination. The receptors derive from a young man who received the YFV17D yellow fever vaccine.

This clonotype was seen only a few times. The chain employs TRBV11-2 and TRBJ2-5; D might be TRBD2 (6 bases). Germline V gene lookup returns CDR1 SGHAT and CDR2 FQNNGV. Trimming stripped 3 bases from V and 4 bases from J, with 15 bases between. The CDR3 spans 15 residues. CDR3 sequence reads: CASSFDIAARETQYF. The CDR3 region has the DNA TGTGCCAGCAGCTTCGACATAGCGGCACGAGAGACCCAGTACTTC.

This chain connects TRBV11-2 to TRBJ1-4; D is unclear. The CDR3 runs 13 residues. Germline-derived CDR1 and CDR2 are SGHAT and FQNNGV. Trimming shortened V by 5 bases and J by 7 bases, and 11 bases separated the two germline ends. The CDR3 spells CASSPALAEKLFF. In DNA form, the CDR3 reads TGTGCCAGCAGCCCCGCGTTGGCTGAAAAACTGTTTTTT.

There are many counts of this clonotype. The genes are TRBV7-2 and TRBJ2-5; TRBD2 agrees at 10 bases. The CDR3 sequence is 15 residues long. The V gene's germline CDR1 is SGHTA and CDR2 FQGNSA. V lost 2 bases, J lost 5 bases, and 5 bases stayed unmatched. CDR3 residues: CASSLSLAGAETQYF. The DNA for the CDR3 is TGTGCCAGCAGCTTAAGTCTAGCGGGGGCTGAGACCCAGTACTTC.

The chain employs TRBV20-1 and TRBJ1-6; weak D call: TRBD1 (6 bases). Germline V CDR1 and CDR2: DFQATT, SNEGSKA (reference sequence). Trimming removed 0 bases at V and 7 bases at J, with 13 bases between. This CDR3 is built from 15 residues. The CDR3 coding sequence is TGCAGTGCTAGAGATCGCCGGACAGTAAATTCACCCCTCCACTTT. It is translated as CSARDRRTVNSPLHF.

V gene TRBV7-3 combines with J gene TRBJ2-5; perhaps TRBD2 as D (6 bases). Germline CDR1 SGHTA, CDR2 FQGTGA. The length of the CDR3 is 14 residues. Trimming took off 6 bases at V and 1 base at J, with 12 bases between the two ends. CDR3 sequence reads: CASSPGGIQETQYF. Written as DNA, the CDR3 is TGTGCCAGCAGTCCTGGCGGGATCCAAGAGACCCAGTACTTC.

This clonotype has just a few counts. The V and J genes are TRBV14 and TRBJ2-5, with TRBD1 matching 8 bases. This CDR3 has 13 amino acids. The J segment lost 5 bases and the V segment lost 6 bases, leaving 5 bases of the junction unmatched. Germline CDR1 is SGHDN and CDR2 is FVKESK. CDR3 protein: CASRKTGVETQYF. In DNA form, the CDR3 reads TGTGCCAGCAGGAAGACAGGGGTGGAGACCCAGTACTTC.

This clonotype was seen a handful of times. V usage is TRBV28 and J usage is TRBJ1-5, with a possible D match to TRBD1 (6 bases). Germline V lookup: CDR1 MDHEN, CDR2 SYDVKM. Between the trimmed V and J ends, which lost 9 bases and 6 bases, there was a span of 18 bases. This CDR3 has 14 residues. The CDR3 is CASTAGTSFQPQHF. The CDR3, as DNA: TGTGCCAGTACCGCCGGGACAAGCTTTCAGCCCCAGCATTTT. Supplemented by reference TRBV28 and TRBJ1-5, the full variable domain reads DVKVTQSSRYLVKRTGEKVFLECVQDMDHENMFWYRQDPGLGLRLIYFSYDVKMKEKGDIPEGYSVSREKKERFSLILESASTNQTSMYLCASTAGTSFQPQHFGDGTRLSIL.

This clonotype showed up just once. The chain employs TRBV7-3 and TRBJ2-3, with TRBD2 identical over 13 bases. The V gene's germline CDR1 is SGHTA and CDR2 FQGTGA. J gave up 0 bases and V 4 bases, and 7 bases lay outside the gene matches. This CDR3 has 18 residues. This CDR3 reads CASSSLGTSGASTDTQYF. The CDR3 nucleotides are TGTGCCAGCAGCTCCCTGGGGACTAGCGGGGCAAGCACAGATACGCAGTATTTT.

The sample holds many counts of this clonotype. The gene calls are TRBV7-9 and TRBJ1-2; no clear D gene. Germline V gives CDR1 SEHNR, CDR2 FQNEAQ (reference sequence). The germline V and J ends were trimmed by 3 bases and 0 bases, with 8 bases remaining between them. This CDR3 contains 14 residues. The CDR3 DNA sequence: TGTGCCAGCAGCTTGGGAGGAGCTAACTATGGCTACACCTTC. It encodes CASSLGGANYGYTF.

This clonotype was found a few times. The chain uses TRBV4-1 and TRBJ1-2, with TRBD1 matching 8 bases. The CDR3 spans 16 residues. The V segment lost 4 bases and the J segment 0 bases; nucleotides outside the gene matches: 7. Per germline, CDR1 MGHRA and CDR2 YSYEKL. CDR3 loop: CASSRPGQGSNYGYTF. DNA for the CDR3: TGCGCCAGCAGCCGCCCCGGACAGGGCTCTAACTATGGCTACACCTTC.

The chain joins TRBV4-1 to TRBJ1-6; TRBD1 matches at 10 bases. Germline lookup yields CDR1 MGHRA and CDR2 YSYEKL. V was pared by 2 bases and J by 9 bases, with 7 bases of the junction left unmatched. There are 16 residues in the CDR3. This chain's CDR3 is CASSQRPGTGVSPLHF. The CDR3 nucleotides are TGCGCCAGCAGCCAACGTCCTGGGACAGGGGTTTCACCCCTCCACTTT.

This sequence joins TRBV24-1 and TRBJ2-1; tentative D call: TRBD1 (6 bases). The CDR3 totals 15 residues. Trimming stripped 2 bases from V and 4 bases from J, with 11 bases between. Germline lookup yields CDR1 KGHDR and CDR2 SFDVKD. CDR3 DNA: TGTGCCACCAGTGATTCCATGGGGGCTTACAATGAGCAGTTCTTC. This sequence encodes CATSDSMGAYNEQFF.